What follows describes a single TCR beta chain. No antigen is known for it. Per-nucleotide qualities are absent, and no much larger clonotype sits a single base away. Healthy controls were roughly 20 blood donors whose buffy coats were used, with a median age of about 58 years (range 21-70) and around 55% female. CD4+ and CD8+ cells were isolated by positive magnetic bead selection on an AutoMACS, and purity was checked by flow cytometry. Isolation of peripheral blood mononuclear cells was done through Ficoll-Paque PLUS density gradient separation. Using Nucleospin Tissue or Tissue XS kits, DNA was extracted from CD4-enriched, CD8-enriched or PBMC samples, with quantification by a Qubit 2.0 fluorometer. This sample was taken from a study of somatic mutations in cytotoxic T cells in rheumatoid arthritis (dated by TCRdb to 2016 to 2017). About the investigation overall: Some T-cell populations stained with V beta antibodies were sorted by flow on a FACSAria II or Sony SH800 to nearly 100% purity, with sorted V beta1+ cells additionally subjected to TCRB sequencing. The median ages of the patient and control groups were essentially identical. TCRB deep sequencing was performed for 55 to 65 rheumatoid arthritis patients and about 20 healthy controls. To characterize clonality, the study used TCRB deep sequencing while asking whether somatic mutations are carried by expanded CD8+ T-cell clones in newly diagnosed, untreated rheumatoid arthritis.

The germline V gene gives CDR1 as SGHAT and CDR2 as FQNNGV. The V end gives up 5 bases and the J end 0 bases, leaving 6 bases in the junction not matched to a gene. Measured from the cysteine to the phenylalanine, the CDR3 is 16 residues long. CDR3 DNA is the only sequence kept; it has 48 bases, read in frame from the first base. What the study reported, not specific to this receptor: CD8+ T-cell clonality in rheumatoid arthritis patients was not significantly different from that in age-matched healthy controls. Several identical CD8+ TCRB sequences were found in both blood and synovial fluid, and in 8 of 65 patients the largest CD8+ clone exceeded 20% of CD8+ cells. CD8+ clonality increased with age in patients (Spearman r ≈ 0.46) but not in healthy controls. The slight TRBV07 underrepresentation in patients was not adjusted for multiple comparisons. The antigen targets of the expanded CD8+ clones were unknown, and absence from virus-specific databases did not rule out viral specificity.

Genomic DNA underwent TCRB CDR3 sequencing using the immunoSEQ assay. In the source study's methods: Nothing other than productive TCRB rearrangements was included in the analyses. Clonality was expressed as a Shannon entropy-based productive clonality index, with each clone defined by a unique TCRB CDR3 sequence. Repertoire overlap between two samples was calculated from the template counts of each clone relative to total templates per sample. A correlation with a Spearman r of approximately 0.58 was found between V-gene usage by flow cytometry and V-gene usage by TCRB sequencing. Sourced from immuneACCESS, this table was stored by TCRdb with only in-frame sequences that have V and J called. A share of the clones is absent; for the studies checked, an unresolved V gene accounts for under half, and the remainder has no known explanation. V and J calls and clone size are as listed in that table; D and trimming were resolved from the DNA. This sample holds fewer than 30,000 clones; approximately 73% were observed only once. In total, the top ten clones hold more than 7.5% of the sample.

The receptor's source is a woman aged 18-30 years in good health. Material for sequencing was CD8+ T cells sorted from blood. The rearrangement joined TRBV11-2 to TRBJ1-4; TRBD1 lines up with 7 middle nucleotides. The DNA sequence follows: TGTGCCAGCAGCCCGGGACAGTATGCAACTAATGAAAAACTGTTTTTT. Translation gives CASSPGQYATNEKLFF.